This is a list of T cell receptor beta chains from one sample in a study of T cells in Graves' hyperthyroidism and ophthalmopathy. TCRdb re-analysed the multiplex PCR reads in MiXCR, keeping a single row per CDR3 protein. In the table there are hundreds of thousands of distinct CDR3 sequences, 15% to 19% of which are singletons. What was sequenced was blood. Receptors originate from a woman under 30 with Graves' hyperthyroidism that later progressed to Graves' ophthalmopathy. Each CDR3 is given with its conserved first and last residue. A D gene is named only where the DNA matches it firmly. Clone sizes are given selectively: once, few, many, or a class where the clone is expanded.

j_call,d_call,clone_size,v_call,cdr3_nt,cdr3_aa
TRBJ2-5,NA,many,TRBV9,TGTGCCAGCAGCGTGGCAGCGACGCAAGAGACCCAGTACTTC,CASSVAATQETQYF
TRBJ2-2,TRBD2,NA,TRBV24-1,TGTGCCACCAGTGAAAAAGCGGGAGCTACGAACACCGGGGAGCTGTTTTTT,CATSEKAGATNTGELFF
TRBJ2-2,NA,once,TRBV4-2,TGTGCCAGCAGCCCCCCAGGGGACGCCGGGGAGCTGTTTTTT,CASSPPGDAGELFF
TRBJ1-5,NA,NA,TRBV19,TGTGCCAGTAGTATAGGCGCCGGGGGGTTGAGTCAGCCCCAGCATTTT,CASSIGAGGLSQPQHF
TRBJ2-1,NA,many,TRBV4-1,TGCGCCAGCAGCCAAGGCACCTCCCCACGGGTCCATGAGCAGTTCTTC,CASSQGTSPRVHEQFF
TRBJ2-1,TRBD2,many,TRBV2,TGTGCCAGCAGGTCGGGACTAGCGGGATTCTACAATGAGCAGTTCTTC,CASRSGLAGFYNEQFF
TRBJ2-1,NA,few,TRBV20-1,TGCAGTGCGCCAGAGGCCACCAACTCCTACAATGAGCAGTTCTTC,CSAPEATNSYNEQFF
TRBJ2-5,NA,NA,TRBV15,TGTGCCACCAGCAGAGATCCCAAGGGGAGAGGAGAGACCCAGTACTTC,CATSRDPKGRGETQYF
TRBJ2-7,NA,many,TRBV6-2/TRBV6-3,TGTGCCAGCCAAGGGCAGGCCTCCTACGAGCAGTACTTC,CASQGQASYEQYF
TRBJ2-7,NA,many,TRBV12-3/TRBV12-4,TGTGCCAGCAGTGAAACCGTCTCCTACGAGCAGTACTTC,CASSETVSYEQYF
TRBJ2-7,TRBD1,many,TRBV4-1,TGCGCCAGCAGCCAAGATCCTTGGGACAGATCCTACGAGCAGTACTTC,CASSQDPWDRSYEQYF
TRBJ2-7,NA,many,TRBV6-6,TGTGCCAGCAGTTACGGGAGGAACCAGGCTAACGAGCAGTACTTC,CASSYGRNQANEQYF
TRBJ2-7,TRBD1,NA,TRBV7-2,TGTGCCAGCAGCTTAGGGGGGACAGAGAGCTCCTACGAGCAGTACTTC,CASSLGGTESSYEQYF
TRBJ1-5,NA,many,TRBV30,TGTGCCTGGAGTCCCAACGAGTATCAGCCCCAGCATTTT,CAWSPNEYQPQHF
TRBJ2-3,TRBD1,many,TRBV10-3,TGTGCCATCAGTGAGGTAGGACAGGGGACCTCCACAGATACGCAGTATTTT,CAISEVGQGTSTDTQYF
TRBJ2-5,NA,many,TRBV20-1,TGCAGTGCTAGCCCCCTAGGAGAAGTCGAGCATGGACCACAAGAGACCCAGTACTTC,CSASPLGEVEHGPQETQYF
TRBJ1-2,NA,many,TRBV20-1,TGCAGTGCTAGAGGATGGGGCTATGGCTACACCTTC,CSARGWGYGYTF
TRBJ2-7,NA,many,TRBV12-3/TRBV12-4,TGTGCCCCCTCCTTCTTGACTGGGGCGTACGAGCAGTACTTC,CAPSFLTGAYEQYF
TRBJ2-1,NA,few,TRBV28,TGTGCCAGCAGCCCCAGGCTTTCCCCGTCCAATGAGCAGTTCTTC,CASSPRLSPSNEQFF
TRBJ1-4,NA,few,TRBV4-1,TGCGCCAGCAGCCAAGAACTCCCGTTGAGGGTGTTTTTT,CASSQELPLRVFF
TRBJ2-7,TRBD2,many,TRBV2,TGTGCCAGCAGGGGAGGGACGGAGACCTACGAGCAGTACTTC,CASRGGTETYEQYF
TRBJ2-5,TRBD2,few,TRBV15,TGTGCCACCAGCGCTACTAGCGGGAGTGGGGAGACCCAGTACTTC,CATSATSGSGETQYF
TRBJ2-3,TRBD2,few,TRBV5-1,TGCGCCAGCAGCTTTACTAGCGGGACTCAAAGCACAGATACGCAGTATTTT,CASSFTSGTQSTDTQYF
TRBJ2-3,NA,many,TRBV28,TGTGCCAGCAGTTTACTCCGAGCAGATACGCAGTATTTT,CASSLLRADTQYF
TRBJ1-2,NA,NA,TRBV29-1,TGCAGCGTTGAAGTAATCGTCCCTTTTAGGGACGCAAACCCTAACTATGGCTACACCTTC,CSVEVIVPFRDANPNYGYTF
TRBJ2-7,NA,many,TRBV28,TGTGCCAGCAGTCCCCGGACAGCCGCCTACGAGCAGTACTTC,CASSPRTAAYEQYF
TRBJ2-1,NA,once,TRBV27,TGTGCCGGCACCACCGGTTTCGAGGGAGGTGAGCAGTTCTTC,CAGTTGFEGGEQFF
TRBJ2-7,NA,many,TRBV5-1,TGCGCCAGCAGCTTGGGCAGGGTCGGCGAGCAGTACTTC,CASSLGRVGEQYF
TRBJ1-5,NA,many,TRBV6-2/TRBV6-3,TGTGCCAGCAGTTACATAAAGGCAGGCAATCAGCCCCAGCATTTT,CASSYIKAGNQPQHF
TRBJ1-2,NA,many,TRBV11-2,TGTGCCAGCATCAATTCGGGGGACGGCTATGGCTACACCTTC,CASINSGDGYGYTF
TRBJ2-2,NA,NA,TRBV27,TGTGCCAGCAGTTTACGGGTTAAGAACACCGGGGAGCTGTTTTTT,CASSLRVKNTGELFF
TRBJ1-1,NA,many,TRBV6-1,TGTGCCACCCGCGGGACAATGAACACTGAAGCTTTCTTT,CATRGTMNTEAFF
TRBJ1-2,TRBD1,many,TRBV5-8,TGTGCCAGCAGCTTGGCAACCCAGGGGGACTATGGCTACACCTTC,CASSLATQGDYGYTF
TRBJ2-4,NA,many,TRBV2,TGTGCCAGCAGTGAAAGGGACGCCGGTGGGGCCAAAAACATTCAGTACTTC,CASSERDAGGAKNIQYF
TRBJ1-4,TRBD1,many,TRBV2,TGTGCCAGCAGTCTCCGGGACAGCTTAAATGAAAAACTGTTTTTT,CASSLRDSLNEKLFF
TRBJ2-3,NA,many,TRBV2,TGTGCCAGCAGTGGACAGGCGGGCACAGATACGCAGTATTTT,CASSGQAGTDTQYF
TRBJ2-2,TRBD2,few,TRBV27,TGTGCCAGCAGGAGACTAGCGGGAGATTGGGGCACCGGGGAGCTGTTTTTT,CASRRLAGDWGTGELFF
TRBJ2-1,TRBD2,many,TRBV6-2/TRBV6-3,TGTGCCAGCAGTCGCAGCGGGAGTGGGCCCAATGAGCAGTTCTTC,CASSRSGSGPNEQFF
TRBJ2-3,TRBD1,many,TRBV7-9,TGTGCCAGCAGCTTAGCTCCCGGACAGGGGAACCCAGATACGCAGTATTTT,CASSLAPGQGNPDTQYF
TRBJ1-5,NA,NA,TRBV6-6,TGTGCCAGCAGTTACTCGAGGCGGGGCAATTGGAATCAGCCCCAGCATTTT,CASSYSRRGNWNQPQHF
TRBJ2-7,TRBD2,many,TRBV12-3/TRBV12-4,TGTGCCAGCAGTGCCGGGGGGTTAGGCTACGAGCAGTACTTC,CASSAGGLGYEQYF
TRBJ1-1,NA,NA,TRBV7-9,TGTGCCAGCAGCTACGGACGGGCCACTGAAGCTTTCTTT,CASSYGRATEAFF
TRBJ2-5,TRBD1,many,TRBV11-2,TGTGCCAGCAGCTCCCGGGACAGGGGGCAAGAGACCCAGTACTTC,CASSSRDRGQETQYF
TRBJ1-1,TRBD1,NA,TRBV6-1,TGTGCCAGCAGCCCCCCGACAGGGGGGAACACTGAAGCTTTCTTT,CASSPPTGGNTEAFF
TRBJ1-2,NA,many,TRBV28,TGTGCCAGCAGTTTAAATGCAGGCAGCTATGGCTACACCTTC,CASSLNAGSYGYTF
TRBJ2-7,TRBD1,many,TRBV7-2,TGTGCCAGCAGCTTAGGGGACAGGGGCCCCTCCTACGAGCAGTACTTC,CASSLGDRGPSYEQYF
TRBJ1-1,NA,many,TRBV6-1,TGTGCCAGCATCCAGGGGTCGTACACTGAAGCTTTCTTT,CASIQGSYTEAFF
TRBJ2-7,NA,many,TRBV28,TGTGCCAGCACTACAGGCTCGTACGAGCAGTACTTC,CASTTGSYEQYF
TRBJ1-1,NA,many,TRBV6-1,TGTGCCAGCAGTGAACCGGGGGCGCCGGGCACTGAAGCTTTCTTT,CASSEPGAPGTEAFF
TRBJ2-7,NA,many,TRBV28,TGTGCCAGCAGTTTCTTAGCGGATTACCGGATCGAGCAGTACTTC,CASSFLADYRIEQYF
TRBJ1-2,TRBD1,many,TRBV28,TGTGCCAGCAGCCCGAAAAGGACAGGGCAGGACTATGGCTACACCTTC,CASSPKRTGQDYGYTF
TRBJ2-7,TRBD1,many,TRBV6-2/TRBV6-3,TGTGCCAGCAGTTTGGACAGGGGGCCGAAAGTCGGGCAGTACTTC,CASSLDRGPKVGQYF
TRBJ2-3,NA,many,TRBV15,TGTGCCACCAGCCCTTATGGGGGGATCACAGATACGCAGTATTTT,CATSPYGGITDTQYF
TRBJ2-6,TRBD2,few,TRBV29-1,TGCAGCGTTGAAGAACGACTAGCGGGCATCGGGGCCAACGTCCTGACTTTC,CSVEERLAGIGANVLTF
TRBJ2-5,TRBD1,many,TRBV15,TGTGCCACCGGACAGGGGCAGCAAGAGACCCAGTACTTC,CATGQGQQETQYF
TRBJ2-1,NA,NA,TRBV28,TGTGCCTGTATGGGGCAGTACAATGAGCAGTTCTTC,CACMGQYNEQFF
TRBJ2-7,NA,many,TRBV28,TGTGCCAGCAGTTTGGAAGATCACGAGCAGTACTTC,CASSLEDHEQYF